This T cell receptor (beta chain) was recorded in a study of identical twins. After removal of 5 bases from V and 8 bases from J, the junction contained 2 bases not matched to a gene. CDR1 is SEHNR, CDR2 FQNEAQ, per germline (reference sequence). This CDR3 region has 11 residues. Regarding the study as a whole: Zero-insertion findings could be partly confounded by invariant cells (MAIT and iNKT cells). Carriage of fewer insertions was seen in abundant cord blood beta clonotypes, whereas memory repertoires showed none.

A note on this clonotype: Its target is unknown.

Template switching introduced a universal primer site, and the cDNA bore unique molecular identifiers. TCRdb reanalysed the 5' RACE reads using MiXCR and keeps one entry per CDR3 protein. The sample records fewer than 500,000 distinct CDR3 sequences, around an eighth being singletons. This same sample was also part of a study on yellow fever vaccine responses in identical twins.

This TCR was recovered from a woman aged 18-29 years in good health. The J gene is TRBJ1-1, the V gene TRBV7-9; TRBD1 agrees at 7 bases. Input material: CD4+ T cells sorted from blood. CDR3 amino acids: CASSQTGEAFF. Written as DNA, the CDR3 is TGTGCCAGCAGCCAGACAGGGGAAGCTTTCTTT.